The next 11 T cell receptor beta chains were all read from a single sample in a study of HIV-infected patients and healthy controls. Whole blood was used without fractionation, so all unsorted peripheral T cells were included. Alpha and beta constant-region primers primed reverse transcription of approximately 460 ng RNA. Each of the alpha and beta chains got its own library through chain-specific third strand synthesis with indices. Each CDR3 protein gets one entry after TCRdb re-called the 5' RACE reads with MiXCR. The sample lists 18,000 or so distinct CDR3 sequences, 10% to 15% occurring once. The specimen was blood. The receptors come from an adult in good health.

Sample share makes this clonotype medium-sized (0.01 to 0.1%). The V gene is TRBV4-3, the J gene TRBJ2-7; TRBD2 agrees at 10 bases. The V segment lost 4 bases and the J segment 4 bases; nucleotides outside the gene matches: 10. Germline V gene lookup returns CDR1 LGHNA and CDR2 YSLEER. The CDR3 extends over 16 amino acids. The CDR3 spells CASSPRASGGEYEQYF. The CDR3, as DNA: TGCGCCAGCAGCCCCCGGGCTAGCGGGGGAGAGTACGAGCAGTACTTC.

This clonotype is deemed medium-sized. The J gene is TRBJ2-5, the V gene TRBV29-1, with 7 bases lining up with TRBD1. The CDR3 spans 13 residues. Germline V gives CDR1 SQVTM, CDR2 ANQGSEA. V lost 4 bases to trimming and J lost 9 bases; unmatched junction nucleotides: 11. CDR3 DNA: TGCAGCGTTGCGACAGGGCCCCCATCGGCCCAGTACTTC. It codes for CSVATGPPSAQYF.

This chain uses TRBV7-9 with TRBJ1-1; TRBD1 might be the D (5 bases). The CDR3 length is 14 residues. V was clipped by 7 bases and J by 1 base, with 13 bases between them. Germline lookup yields CDR1 SEHNR and CDR2 FQNEAQ (reference sequence). CDR3 in DNA: TGTGCCAGCACACTGGGGACGGCGAACACTGAAGCTTTCTTT. It codes for CASTLGTANTEAFF.

For the CDR3, the DNA is TGTGCCAGCAGTTACGCGACAGGGGAGTCACCCCTCCACTTT. It specifies CASSYATGESPLHF. V and J are TRBV6-5 and TRBJ1-6, with 8 bases fitting TRBD1. This CDR3 has 14 residues. V lost 2 bases, J lost 10 bases, and 4 bases stayed unmatched. In germline, CDR1 is MNHEY, CDR2 SVGAGI.

This clonotype was detected many times. The gene calls are TRBV12-3 or TRBV12-4 and TRBJ2-7, with D hard to call. This CDR3 is built from 11 residues. V was cut by 3 bases and J by 9 bases, with 9 bases left in between. CDR3 nucleotide sequence: TGTGCCAGCAGTTTCGGCCTCGGGCAGTACTTC. This codes for CASSFGLGQYF.

The rearrangement links TRBV12-3 or TRBV12-4 to TRBJ2-3; a possible D gene is TRBD2 (5 bases). V lost 4 bases to trimming and J lost 7 bases, with 15 bases between them. The CDR3 length is 14 residues. The CDR3 nucleotides are TGTGCCAGCAGTTCGGACTTTCTCCGTAATACGCAGTATTTT. Translation: CASSSDFLRNTQYF.

By frequency in the sample, this clonotype is medium-sized. The V call is TRBV3-1, the J call TRBJ1-1, with D possibly TRBD1 on 6 matching bases. This CDR3 has 16 residues. Between the trimmed V and J ends, which lost 0 bases and 4 bases, there was a span of 15 bases. Germline V gives CDR1 LGHDT, CDR2 YNNKEL (reference sequence). CDR3 sequence reads: CASSQENRVGGTEAFF. CDR3 bases: TGTGCCAGCAGCCAAGAAAACAGGGTGGGTGGCACTGAAGCTTTCTTT. Filled out from reference TRBV3-1 and TRBJ1-1, the complete variable domain reads DTAVSQTPKYLVTQMGNDKSIKCEQNLGHDTMYWYKQDSKKFLKIMFSYNNKELIINETVPNRFSPKSPDKAHLNLHINSLELGDSAVYFCASSQENRVGGTEAFFGQGTRLTVV.

The gene calls are TRBV5-1 and TRBJ2-3; D is unresolved. V shed 0 bases and J shed 4 bases, with 9 bases lying between them. CDR1 is SGHRS, CDR2 YFSETQ, per germline. The CDR3 runs to 14 residues. The CDR3 nucleotides read TGCGCCAGCAGCTTGGCCCCCCAGGCAGATACGCAGTATTTT. It yields the protein CASSLAPQADTQYF.

In nucleotides, the CDR3 is TGTGCCAGCTCACCACTTGAGGCGGCCCAGTACTTC. Translation: CASSPLEAAQYF. The V call is TRBV18, the J call TRBJ2-5; no firm D call. The CDR3 totals 12 residues. Per the germline V gene, CDR1 is KGHSH and CDR2 is LQKENI. V was cut by 1 base and J by 9 bases, with 9 bases left in between.

At least ten counts were recorded for this clonotype. The chain combines TRBV4-1 with TRBJ1-2; perhaps TRBD1 as D (5 bases). The CDR3 is 14 amino acids. V was trimmed by 1 base and J by 1 base, leaving 7 bases between them. Germline V CDR1 and CDR2: MGHRA, YSYEKL. DNA for the CDR3: TGCGCCAGCAGCCAAGCACAGGTTAACTATGGCTACACCTTC. This gives the protein CASSQAQVNYGYTF.

This rearrangement joins TRBV6-2 or TRBV6-3 to TRBJ2-1; D is undetermined. The CDR3 is 13 residues long. The V end lost 5 bases, the J end lost 2 bases, and 7 bases lay between the germline ends. Germline loops: CDR1 MNHEY, CDR2 SVGEGT. This CDR3 reads CASSPHAYNEQFF. DNA of the CDR3: TGTGCCAGCAGTCCACACGCCTACAATGAGCAGTTCTTC.